This TCR beta chain appears in the sequencing data of a study of T cells in Graves' hyperthyroidism and ophthalmopathy. This clonotype appeared a single time. Unmatched junction bases numbered 2, after V lost 6 bases and J lost 6 bases. CDR3 length equals 13 residues. Germline values: CDR1 MNHEY, CDR2 SVGEGT. Template material for amplifying TCR beta CDR3 regions consisted of RNA transcripts. With the HTBI primer set, the TCR CDR3 went through a first round of RT-PCR. TCRdb analysed the multiplex PCR reads with MiXCR anew, one entry per CDR3 protein. This sample carries some 570,000 distinct CDR3 sequences, more than 13% of them seen once, and the ten largest clones take roughly 7.1%.

Sequenced input: blood. The clonotype originates from a woman aged 18-29 years with Graves' ophthalmopathy. The V call is TRBV6-2 or TRBV6-3, the J call TRBJ1-6, with 7 bases lining up with TRBD1. The chain's CDR3 is CASRGQINSPLHF. The CDR3 region has the DNA TGTGCCAGCAGGGGACAGATTAATTCACCCCTCCACTTT.